The rows below give T cell receptor beta chains drawn from one sample of a study of early T cells in non-severe SARS-CoV-2 infection. Each CDR3 protein is one row after TCRdb ran MiXCR on the 5' RACE reads. The sample consists of roughly 120,000 distinct CDR3 sequences, 14% to 15% of them appearing once. The sequenced sample was whole blood. The receptors originated from an adult who was a healthcare worker with PCR-confirmed SARS-CoV-2 infection or an uninfected control (not recorded which). CDR3s include the opening cysteine and the closing phenylalanine or tryptophan. D genes are given only for firm matches. Size is omitted from some rows. Given values are once, few, many or a class for expanded clones.

>TRBJ1-6|few|NA|TRBV11-1
CASSSGLNSPLHF
TGTGCCAGCAGCTCCGGGCTTAATTCACCCCTCCACTTT
>TRBJ1-6|NA|NA|TRBV11-1
CASSFAQLRPLHF
TGTGCCAGCAGCTTTGCGCAGCTTCGACCCCTCCACTTT
>TRBJ1-2|few|NA|TRBV5-5
CASSLEQGNYGYTF
TGTGCCAGCAGCTTGGAGCAGGGGAACTATGGCTACACCTTC
>TRBJ1-3|NA|NA|TRBV12-3/TRBV12-4
CASRRRDGGNTIYF
TGTGCCAGCAGGCGCCGGGACGGCGGAAACACCATATATTTT
>TRBJ1-5|NA|NA|TRBV19
CASSRPRGPQHF
TGTGCCAGTTCCCGGCCCCGTGGACCCCAGCATTTT
>TRBJ1-5|NA|NA|TRBV7-9
CASSLDPPQPQHF
TGTGCCAGCAGCTTAGACCCCCCGCAGCCCCAGCATTTT
>TRBJ1-5|many|NA|TRBV7-8
CASRLGANNQPQHF
TGTGCCAGCAGGCTTGGGGCCAATAATCAGCCCCAGCATTTT
>TRBJ2-4|few|TRBD1|TRBV4-1
CASSHRQGRINIQYF
TGCGCCAGCAGCCACCGACAGGGGAGAATAAACATTCAGTACTTC
>TRBJ2-1|NA|TRBD2|TRBV20-1
CSAMRGGNEQFF
TGCAGTGCTATGCGGGGGGGTAATGAGCAGTTCTTC
>TRBJ1-6|NA|NA|TRBV7-6
CASSLAGVRNSPLHF
TGTGCCAGCAGCTTAGCGGGGGTTAGGAATTCACCCCTCCACTTT
>TRBJ1-2|few|NA|TRBV5-1
CASSSDPGGAGGYTF
TGCGCCAGCAGCTCCGACCCGGGGGGCGCGGGTGGCTACACCTTC
>TRBJ1-1|few|NA|TRBV12-3/TRBV12-4
CASRLGGSTEAFF
TGTGCCAGCAGACTGGGGGGGAGCACTGAAGCTTTCTTT
>TRBJ2-3|few|NA|TRBV29-1
CSVVGALSGAVTDTQYF
TGCAGCGTTGTGGGGGCCCTGTCAGGGGCGGTCACAGATACGCAGTATTTT
>TRBJ2-7|few|TRBD1|TRBV6-5
CASSGRDRVTGSSYEQYF
TGTGCCAGCAGTGGCCGGGACAGGGTAACCGGAAGCTCCTACGAGCAGTACTTC
>TRBJ2-2|NA|NA|TRBV19
CASSIGQANTGELFF
TGTGCCAGTAGTATTGGGCAGGCGAACACCGGGGAGCTGTTTTTT
>TRBJ2-5|NA|NA|TRBV20-1
CSSSFQLQETQYF
TGCAGTTCTAGTTTTCAGCTCCAAGAGACCCAGTACTTC
>TRBJ2-5|few|NA|TRBV7-9
CASSPKVQGQGETQYF
TGTGCCAGCAGCCCCAAAGTCCAGGGACAAGGAGAGACCCAGTACTTC
>TRBJ2-5|few|NA|TRBV2
CASREGQGETQYF
TGTGCCAGCAGGGAGGGGCAAGGAGAGACCCAGTACTTC
>TRBJ2-7|NA|NA|TRBV11-2
CANGPSRGSYEQYF
TGTGCCAACGGGCCTAGCCGGGGGTCCTACGAGCAGTACTTC
>TRBJ1-1|few|NA|TRBV5-1
CASSLERPNTEAFF
TGCGCCAGCAGCTTGGAACGGCCTAACACTGAAGCTTTCTTT
>TRBJ1-2|NA|TRBD1|TRBV29-1
CSVRLGQYGYTF
TGCAGCGTTCGCCTGGGACAGTATGGCTACACCTTC
>TRBJ2-3|NA|NA|TRBV20-1
CSASKVWYADTQYF
TGCAGTGCTAGTAAGGTTTGGTATGCAGATACGCAGTATTTT
>TRBJ1-2|NA|NA|TRBV4-1
CASSQDRSSKYGYTF
TGCGCCAGCAGCCAAGATCGGAGCAGCAAGTATGGCTACACCTTC
>TRBJ1-3|NA|NA|TRBV15
CATSFQTGGNTIYF
TGTGCCACCAGCTTTCAGACAGGTGGAAACACCATATATTTT
>TRBJ2-3|many|NA|TRBV29-1
CSVEKGRGTDTQYF
TGCAGCGTTGAAAAAGGCAGGGGAACAGATACGCAGTATTTT
>TRBJ1-5|NA|TRBD1|TRBV12-5
CASGPDRANQPQHF
TGTGCTAGTGGTCCAGACAGGGCCAATCAGCCCCAGCATTTT
>TRBJ2-3|NA|TRBD2|TRBV20-1
CSASSFRVSGDSTDTQYF
TGCAGTGCTAGTTCCTTTCGGGTTAGCGGGGACAGCACAGATACGCAGTATTTT
>TRBJ1-5|few|NA|TRBV19
CASSSREYSNQPQHF
TGTGCCAGTAGTTCCAGGGAGTATAGCAATCAGCCCCAGCATTTT
>TRBJ1-5|many|NA|TRBV6-1
CASSEDRLGQPQHF
TGTGCCAGCAGCGAGGACAGATTGGGTCAGCCCCAGCATTTT
>TRBJ2-3|NA|NA|TRBV4-1
CASSQDGGGLADTQYF
TGCGCCAGCAGCCAAGACGGCGGGGGCCTTGCAGATACGCAGTATTTT
>TRBJ2-1|few|NA|TRBV6-1
CASRKDYNEQFF
TGTGCCAGCAGAAAAGACTACAATGAGCAGTTCTTC
>TRBJ2-2|few|NA|TRBV2
CASSEGWGSGELFF
TGTGCCAGCAGTGAAGGGTGGGGGTCCGGGGAGCTGTTTTTT
>TRBJ2-5|few|NA|TRBV7-9
CASSPGTHTETQYF
TGTGCCAGCAGCCCCGGGACCCACACGGAGACCCAGTACTTC
>TRBJ2-3|few|NA|TRBV18
CASSPGLLTDTQYF
TGTGCCAGCTCACCGGGCCTGCTCACAGATACGCAGTATTTT
>TRBJ2-5|NA|NA|TRBV7-2
CASIELGPIETQYF
TGTGCCAGCATAGAGCTGGGACCCATTGAGACCCAGTACTTC
>TRBJ2-2|NA|NA|TRBV7-9
CASSRQGGTGELFF
TGTGCCAGCAGTCGTCAGGGGGGCACCGGGGAGCTGTTTTTT
>TRBJ1-2|few|NA|TRBV5-1
CASSLARDYGYTF
TGCGCCAGCAGCTTGGCCAGGGACTATGGCTACACCTTC
>TRBJ2-7|few|TRBD1|TRBV7-6
CASSRTPSTGTGGGRGEQYF
TGTGCCAGCAGCCGCACCCCCTCCACCGGGACAGGGGGCGGAAGAGGCGAGCAGTACTTC
>TRBJ1-6|NA|TRBD1|TRBV29-1
CSVSGGDNSPLHF
TGCAGCGTTTCAGGGGGCGATAATTCACCCCTCCACTTT
>TRBJ2-6|NA|NA|TRBV18
CASSPDSGANVLTF
TGTGCCAGCTCACCAGACTCTGGGGCCAACGTCCTGACTTTC
>TRBJ2-5|many|NA|TRBV12-3/TRBV12-4
CASSLAPVGTQYF
TGTGCCAGCAGTTTAGCCCCCGTAGGGACCCAGTACTTC
>TRBJ1-1|few|NA|TRBV5-1
CASSLSGKPNTEAFF
TGCGCCAGCAGCTTGAGCGGGAAGCCGAACACTGAAGCTTTCTTT
>TRBJ1-3|NA|NA|TRBV29-1
CSVEQSSGNTIYF
TGCAGCGTTGAACAGAGCTCTGGAAACACCATATATTTT
>TRBJ1-2|NA|NA|TRBV9
CASSLAPQGGYNGYTF
TGTGCCAGCAGCCTCGCCCCGCAGGGTGGGTATAATGGCTACACCTTC
>TRBJ2-3|NA|NA|TRBV9
CASSPRASEVDTQYF
TGTGCCAGCAGCCCTCGGGCCTCCGAGGTGGATACGCAGTATTTT
>TRBJ2-3|NA|NA|TRBV30
CAWTPGSTDTQYF
TGTGCCTGGACCCCGGGGAGCACAGATACGCAGTATTTT
>TRBJ2-7|few|TRBD2|TRBV20-1
CSAQTSGATSYEQYF
TGCAGTGCTCAAACTAGCGGGGCCACCTCCTACGAGCAGTACTTC
>TRBJ1-1|NA|NA|TRBV9
CASSVGASQDTEAFF
TGTGCCAGCAGCGTAGGGGCCTCACAGGACACTGAAGCTTTCTTT
>TRBJ1-1|few|NA|TRBV29-1
CSVDQNMNTEAFF
TGCAGCGTTGACCAAAACATGAACACTGAAGCTTTCTTT
>TRBJ2-7|many|TRBD2|TRBV20-1
CSASTSGAYEQYF
TGCAGTGCTTCAACTAGCGGAGCCTACGAGCAGTACTTC
>TRBJ1-6|few|NA|TRBV4-1
CASSLQVPGGPSPLHF
TGCGCCAGCAGTCTCCAAGTCCCCGGGGGTCCTTCACCCCTCCACTTT
>TRBJ2-5|NA|TRBD2|TRBV20-1
CSAFHRGGDQETQYF
TGCAGTGCTTTCCATCGCGGGGGGGACCAAGAGACCCAGTACTTC